This T cell receptor beta chain is drawn from a study of early T cells in non-severe SARS-CoV-2 infection. General study points: Lookups in VDJdb leaned toward anti-spike CD8 responses and missed private and CD4 specificities.

TCRdb redid the calling of the 5' RACE reads with MiXCR, one entry per CDR3 protein. This sample has 70,000 or so distinct CDR3 sequences; around 15% occur once, and the top ten carry roughly an eighth. This clonotype was detected many times. Antigen unknown. The V end was cut by 3 bases, the J end by 6 bases, with 14 bases between. Germline CDR1 SGHTA, CDR2 FQGNSA. The CDR3 runs to 14 residues. The sample comprised whole blood. V gene TRBV7-2 combines with J gene TRBJ1-1, with a weak D call TRBD1 (5 bases). This receptor was obtained from an adult who was a healthcare worker with PCR-confirmed SARS-CoV-2 infection or an uninfected control (not recorded which). The CDR3 sequence: CASSFDRSSAEAFF. In DNA form, the CDR3 reads TGTGCCAGCAGCTTTGACAGAAGTTCCGCTGAAGCTTTCTTT.